This is a list of T cell receptor beta chains from one sample in a study of CD8+ T cells in alopecia areata. Data came from immunoSEQ multiplex PCR; TCRdb stores just in-frame clones and leaves some out. The sample holds 170,000 or so clones, about two thirds seen once. The sample in question was CD4+ T cells sorted from blood, obtained at week 4, from a patient treated with tofacitinib. These receptors were obtained from a human donor with alopecia areata. The CDR3 runs from the conserved cysteine through the conserved F or W. Fields, in order: D gene, CDR3 length, clone size, V gene, CDR3 protein. D genes are given only for firm matches. Only some rows state a clone size, as once, few, many or a class for expanded clones.

>TRBD1|15|-|TRBV9
CASSVEGQGAFGYTF
>-|14|few|TRBV11-3
CASSSGLAYNEQFF
>-|14|-|TRBV5-1
CASSSGLLKETQYF
>TRBD1|15|-|TRBV5-6
CASSSVRGRGYGYTF
>-|12|-|TRBV4-1
CASSQEGYEQYF
>TRBD1|15|few|TRBV4-2
CASSQGSGGTYGYTF
>-|16|-|TRBV5-1
CASSPIRGGFGNTIYF
>-|14|-|TRBV4-1
CASSQLDSNTEAFF
>-|14|few|TRBV5-1
CASSLHSGANVLTF
>-|13|-|TRBV2
CASSDRTYNEQFF
>-|16|-|TRBV15
CATSGGRPSGANVLTF
>-|11|few|TRBV19
CASRDYNEQFF
>-|13|-|TRBV30
CAWSGHGRGDYTF
>-|15|-|TRBV13
CASSLEGTGNSPLHF
>-|15|-|TRBV5-1
CASSLLNPAEDTQYF
>-|15|once|TRBV5-1
CASSFYPSETYGYTF
>TRBD2|13|few|TRBV29-1
CSVVLAGLETQYF
>-|13|-|TRBV29-1
CSVEMLRGARAFF
>-|13|-|TRBV12-5
CASAPQGSYEQYF
>TRBD2|13|-|TRBV29-1
CSAGGVDKNIQYF
>-|14|once|TRBV29-1
CSVAPNGGGGELFF
>TRBD1|13|-|TRBV29-1
CSVVVTGNQPQHF
>-|14|-|TRBV4-3
CASSQKQGPAGYTF
>-|14|-|TRBV27
CASSFLGGDYGYTF
>TRBD1|14|-|TRBV29-1
CSGLGQASYNEQFF
>-|14|-|TRBV15
CATSYATGRDEQYF
>-|15|once|TRBV30
CAWGLGAVLGNTIYF
>-|14|-|TRBV5-1
CASKGLSEGETQYF
>TRBD1|13|-|TRBV4-3
CASSQGQGYGYTF
>TRBD1|13|-|TRBV11-1
CASRTGDTGELFF
>-|15|few|TRBV29-1
CSVEDQSLSSYEQYF
>-|15|-|TRBV7-2
CASSLGQGVTGELFF
>-|14|-|TRBV29-1
CSVEGFLGTDTQYF
>TRBD2|14|-|TRBV29-1
CSVQAGGVVETQYF
>-|15|-|TRBV30
CAWRPGAGYTDTQYF
>-|15|-|TRBV4-1
CASSHTGPLSYEQYF
>TRBD1|15|-|TRBV5-5
CASSPDRGPRFEQFF
>TRBD1|14|-|TRBV30
CAWMRDRVSYEQYF
>TRBD2|18|-|TRBV19
CASSIVFRLAGGRNIQYF
>-|13|-|TRBV25-1
CASSSVRYGEAFF
>-|12|-|TRBV6-5
CASRDPLRAAFF
>-|15|-|TRBV27
CASSLSFQGRYEQFF
>TRBD1|12|-|TRBV15
CATEDRVGTQYF
>TRBD2|15|-|TRBV2
CASSKRGGPYNEQFF
>TRBD1|13|few|TRBV30
CAWRATGWTEAFF
>-|17|-|TRBV11-1
CASSHMDGRQGLETQYF
>-|18|-|TRBV23-1
CASSHECGGYGYNSPLHF
>-|13|-|TRBV5-4
CASSFIVNTEAFF
>TRBD1|13|-|TRBV29-1
CSVETGTGSGYTF
>-|13|-|TRBV7-2
CASSWGINQPQHF
>-|13|few|TRBV10-2
CASSDNWDNGYTF
>-|14|-|TRBV18
CASTPGDPRETQYF
>-|12|-|TRBV29-1
CSVVENSYEQYF
>-|12|few|TRBV6-6
CASSRTANEAFF
>TRBD2|15|-|TRBV6-5
CASSYAASGTYEQYF
>TRBD1|15|once|TRBV6-5
CASSYWTGENTEAFF
>-|14|-|TRBV5-1
CASSLNTGNYGYTF